Below, one T cell receptor (beta chain) is given with its context. Its matching antigen is unknown. The CDR3 consists of 15 residues. Germline loops: CDR1 SGHRS, CDR2 YFSETQ. V dropped 4 bases and J dropped 8; count of bases not matched to a gene: 14. These data come from a study of cytomegalovirus exposure and HLA in healthy donors. While unrecorded immune exposures were likely, the donors were nominally healthy when sampled. The study, taken as a whole, reports: Earlier results showed most TCR beta V segments being productive about 87% or about 30% of the time. One later analysis reportedly identified an Asian-associated ancestry cluster that showed fewer N-insertions than the roughly 720-donor mean. Solely CMV serostatus was available to characterize immune exposure.

Primers included in the PCR were 60 Vbeta and 13 Jbeta primers. Clones were sequenced by immunoSEQ multiplex PCR, and TCRdb holds only the in-frame ones, with some missing. This sample carries roughly 150,000 clones, approximately 76% of them seen once, and the ten largest clones take approximately 5.4%. V gene TRBV5-1 combines with J gene TRBJ1-1, with 7 bases matching TRBD1. This clonotype was obtained from a woman under 30 in good health and CMV-seropositive. The material sequenced was PBMCs. CDR3 loop: CASSTGDGQLTEAFF. The CDR3 nucleotides read TGCGCCAGCAGCACAGGGGACGGGCAATTAACGGAAGCTTTCTTT.